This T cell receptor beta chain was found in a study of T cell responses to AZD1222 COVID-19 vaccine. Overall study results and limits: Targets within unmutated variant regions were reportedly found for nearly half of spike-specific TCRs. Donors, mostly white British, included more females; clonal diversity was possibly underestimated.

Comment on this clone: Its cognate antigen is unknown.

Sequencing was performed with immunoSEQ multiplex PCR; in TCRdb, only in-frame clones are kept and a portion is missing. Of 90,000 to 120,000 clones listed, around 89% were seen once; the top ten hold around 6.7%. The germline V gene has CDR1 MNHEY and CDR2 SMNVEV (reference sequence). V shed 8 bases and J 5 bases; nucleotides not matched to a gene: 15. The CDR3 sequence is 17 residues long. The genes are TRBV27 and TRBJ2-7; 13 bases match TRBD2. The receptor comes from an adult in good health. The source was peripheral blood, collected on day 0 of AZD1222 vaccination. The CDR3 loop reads CASGPAGGTSGMNEQYF. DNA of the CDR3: TGTGCCAGCGGCCCAGCAGGTGGGACTAGCGGGATGAACGAGCAGTACTTC.